What follows are 14 T cell receptor beta chains derived from one specimen sequenced in a study of radiation and T cells in renal cell carcinoma (dated by TCRdb to the early 2020s). The time point label corresponds to: blood 2 weeks post-SBRT. What this sample's treatment or condition label stands for: 15 Gy SBRT to primary tumor, nephrectomy 4 weeks later. Libraries were built with the immunoSEQ multiplex PCR assay. Held by TCRdb, this immuneACCESS table contains in-frame sequences only and omits some clones. Under half of the omission traces to an unresolved V gene where checked; the cause of the rest is unknown. The sample table holds tens of thousands of clones, of which 80% to 90% were seen once. The ten largest clones capture under 25% of the sample. Sequencing was performed on blood, taken from a patient whose treatment included radiotherapy and nephrectomy. These receptors came from a woman in her fifties or sixties with renal cell carcinoma.

The rearrangement uses TRBV5-5 and TRBJ1-2, with D perhaps TRBD1 (6 bases). Germline lookup yields CDR1 SGHKS and CDR2 YYEKEE (reference sequence). V lost 4 bases and J lost 4, with 11 bases in between. The CDR3 length is 13 residues. CDR3 amino acids: CASSMDSIYGYTF. CDR3 coding DNA: TGTGCCAGCAGCATGGACAGTATCTATGGCTACACCTTC.

The rearrangement joins TRBV29-1 to TRBJ2-6; 9 nucleotides line up with TRBD1. Germline V gene sequence: CDR1 SQVTM, CDR2 ANQGSEA. This CDR3 has 15 residues. CDR3 sequence reads: CRIGTGLSGANVLTF. The CDR3 region has the DNA TGCAGAATCGGGACAGGGCTCTCTGGGGCCAACGTCCTGACTTTC. Based on the CDR3 plus reference TRBV29-1 and TRBJ2-6, the full variable domain is SAVISQKPSRDICQRGTSLTIQCQVDSQVTMMFWYRQQPGQSLTLIATANQGSEATYESGFVIDKFPISRPNLTFSTLTVSNMSPEDSSIYLCRIGTGLSGANVLTFGAGSRLTVL.

This clone occurred a few times. The chain recombines TRBV9 with TRBJ2-7; 10 positions agree with TRBD1. V shed 3 bases, J shed 3 bases, and the junction held 3 bases outside the gene matches. The germline V gene encodes CDR1 SGDLS and CDR2 YYNGEE. This CDR3 is built from 14 residues. CDR3 amino acids: CASSARTGGYEQYF. CDR3 DNA sequence: TGTGCCAGCAGCGCCCGGACAGGGGGCTACGAGCAGTACTTC.

This clone was picked up a small number of times. This chain uses TRBV10-1 with TRBJ1-1, with 7 bases lining up with TRBD1. The germline gives CDR1 WNHNN, CDR2 SYGVQD (reference sequence). The CDR3 totals 14 residues. V was pared by 4 bases and J by 1 base, with 3 bases of the junction left unmatched. The CDR3 here is CASSGYRGNTEAFF. CDR3 coding DNA: TGCGCCAGCAGTGGATACAGGGGGAACACTGAAGCTTTCTTT.

The chain combines TRBV7-8 with TRBJ2-2; 15 positions match TRBD2. CDR3 length equals 20 residues. The germline V gene encodes CDR1 SGHVS and CDR2 FQNEAQ. Trimming cost V 5 bases and J 1 base; bases outside gene matches: 11. CDR3 nucleotides: TGTGCCAGCAGCCCTTACGTGCGGACTAGCGGGGGGGTGAACACCGGGGAGCTGTTTTTT. Its protein is CASSPYVRTSGGVNTGELFF.

This clone was observed once. CDR3 sequence reads: CATSPGLSYEQYF. In DNA form, the CDR3 reads TGCGCCACCTCCCCAGGCTTATCCTACGAGCAGTACTTC. The genes are TRBV10-1 and TRBJ2-7; D is uncertain. Germline CDR1 reads WNHNN; CDR2 reads SYGVQD (reference sequence). There are 13 residues in the CDR3. V was pared by 10 bases and J by 1 base, with 14 bases between.

This chain uses TRBV10-3 with TRBJ2-5, with 7 positions matching TRBD1. V was clipped by 4 bases and J by 2 bases; unmatched bases: 7. The CDR3 sequence is 15 residues long. The V gene's germline CDR1 is ENHRY and CDR2 SYGVKD. The CDR3 protein is CAISAVGQEQETQYF. The CDR3 DNA reads as TGTGCCATCAGTGCCGTCGGACAGGAACAAGAGACCCAGTACTTC.

V is TRBV9 and J is TRBJ1-6, with a possible D match to TRBD1 (5 bases). Trimming removed 0 bases from V and 14 bases from J, with 15 bases in between. The germline V gene has CDR1 SGDLS and CDR2 YYNGEE. CDR3 length: 14 amino acids. CDR3 region: CASSVGGSGSSLHF. The CDR3 DNA reads as TGTGCCAGCAGCGTAGGGGGCTCGGGGAGTTCCCTCCACTTT.

The chain links TRBV19 to TRBJ2-7; possibly TRBD2 for D (5 bases). The CDR3 extends over 15 amino acids. Trimming cost V 3 bases and J 1 base, with 13 bases left between them. Germline V gene sequence: CDR1 LNHDA, CDR2 SQIVND (reference sequence). The CDR3 bases are TGTGCCAGTAGTATGTTTGAGGGAGATTCCTACGAGCAGTACTTC. As protein: CASSMFEGDSYEQYF.

The chain combines TRBV11-2 with TRBJ1-4; 7 positions match TRBD1. The V gene's germline CDR1 is SGHAT and CDR2 FQNNGV. CDR3 length: 12 residues. With V trimmed by 5 bases and J by 11 bases, 5 bases remained unmatched. CDR3: CASSPVRGKLFF. The DNA of the CDR3 is TGTGCCAGCAGCCCCGTCAGGGGGAAACTGTTTTTT. The variable domain in full, with the rest retrieved from reference TRBV11-2 and TRBJ1-4, is EAGVAQSPRYKIIEKRQSVAFWCNPISGHATLYWYQQILGQGPKLLIQFQNNGVVDDSQLPKDRFSAERLKGVDSTLKIQPAKLEDSAVYLCASSPVRGKLFFGSGTQLSVL.

This clone was picked up one time. CDR3 nucleotide sequence: TGTGCCAGCAGCTCGGGACACCCTGGTCCCAACTATGGCTACACCTTC. Its protein product is CASSSGHPGPNYGYTF. V gene TRBV5-6 combines with J gene TRBJ1-2, with a weak D call TRBD1 (6 bases). Germline-derived CDR1 and CDR2 are SGHDT and YYEEEE. V dropped 3 bases and J dropped 2 bases, with 17 bases sitting between them. CDR3 length: 16 residues. The full variable domain, rest sourced from reference TRBV5-6 and TRBJ1-2, is DAGVTQSPTHLIKTRGQQVTLRCSPKSGHDTVSWYQQALGQGPQFIFQYYEEEERQRGNFPDRFSGHQFPNYSSELNVNALLLGDSALYLCASSSGHPGPNYGYTFGSGTRLTVV.

The rearrangement uses TRBV2 and TRBJ2-7; D unresolved. The CDR3 contains 11 residues. Trimming removed 3 bases from V and 6 bases from J, with 6 bases in between. Germline loops: CDR1 SNHLY, CDR2 FYNNEI. The DNA for the CDR3 is TGTGCCAGCAGTGAGACAACCGAGCAGTACTTC. It is translated as CASSETTEQYF.

The chain carries TRBV7-3 and TRBJ2-7, with D unresolved. From germline, CDR1 is SGHTA and CDR2 FQGTGA. The V end was cut by 4 bases, the J end by 5 bases, with 12 bases between. There are 13 residues in the CDR3. The DNA for the CDR3 is TGTGCCAGCAGCTGGGTTCAGGCGGACGAGCAGTACTTC. Its protein is CASSWVQADEQYF.

The gene calls are TRBV5-1 and TRBJ2-3; unclear D gene. CDR1 is SGHRS and CDR2 is YFSETQ in the germline V gene. The CDR3 runs 13 residues. Trimming took off 5 bases at V and 0 bases at J, with 7 bases between the two ends. CDR3 nucleotide sequence: TGCGCCAGCAGGACGGGTAGCACAGATACGCAGTATTTT. It yields the protein CASRTGSTDTQYF.